These 31 T cell receptor beta chains came from one sample sequenced in a study of OX40 agonist ivuxolimab in advanced cancers. The repertoire was sequenced with immunoSEQ multiplex PCR; TCRdb's copy has only in-frame clones and lacks some. The sample lists roughly 64,000 clones; 84% were seen once. The starting material was CD4+ or CD8+ T cells sorted from blood, obtained in a trial of the OX40 agonist ivuxolimab. These receptors were collected from an adult with an advanced solid tumor such as melanoma, head and neck, liver or kidney cancer.

The chain joins TRBV18 to TRBJ1-3; D remains ambiguous. Per germline, CDR1 KGHSH and CDR2 LQKENI. Trimming stripped 2 bases from V and 3 bases from J, with 5 bases between. The CDR3 runs to 13 residues. The CDR3 is CASSPNGGNTIYF. The CDR3 region has the DNA TGTGCCAGCTCACCAAACGGTGGAAACACCATATATTTT. Using reference TRBV18 and TRBJ1-3 for the parts outside the CDR3, the full variable domain is NAGVMQNPRHLVRRRGQEARLRCSPMKGHSHVYWYRQLPEEGLKFMVYLQKENIIDESGMPKERFSAEFPKEGPSILRIQQVVRGDSAAYFCASSPNGGNTIYFGEGSWLTVV.

The chain uses TRBV7-8 and TRBJ1-5, with 8 bases identical to TRBD1. Unmatched junction bases numbered 5, after V lost 0 bases and J lost 7 bases. Germline loops: CDR1 SGHVS, CDR2 FQNEAQ. The CDR3 covers 15 residues. The DNA for the CDR3 is TGTGCCAGCAGCTTAGCGCCAGGGGGCTTGCAGCCCCAGCATTTT. Translated, it gives CASSLAPGGLQPQHF. Supplemented by reference TRBV7-8 and TRBJ1-5, the full variable domain reads GAGVSQSPRYKVAKRGQDVALRCDPISGHVSLFWYQQALGQGPEFLTYFQNEAQLDKSGLPSDRFFAERPEGSVSTLKIQRTQQEDSAVYLCASSLAPGGLQPQHFGDGTRLSIL.

This chain connects TRBV6-6 to TRBJ1-1, with D possibly TRBD1 on 5 matching bases. Trimming cost V 2 bases and J 9 bases, with 13 bases left between them. There are 13 residues in the CDR3. Looked up from germline, CDR1 is MNHNY and CDR2 is SVGAGI (reference sequence). The CDR3 nucleotides read TGTGCCAGCAGTTACCCGGACATGGATAAAGCTTTCTTT. Translated: CASSYPDMDKAFF.

The chain employs TRBV10-3 and TRBJ1-2, with 8 bases lining up with TRBD1. The CDR3 runs to 15 residues. Per germline, CDR1 ENHRY and CDR2 SYGVKD. Trimming took 9 bases from V and 0 from J; bases not matched to a gene: 9. The CDR3 bases are TGTGCCATTTCGCGTGGGACAGGAACTAACTATGGCTACACCTTC. Its translation: CAISRGTGTNYGYTF.

This clone was detected a few times. J is TRBJ1-4 and V is TRBV20-1, with D uncertain. Trimming shortened V by 6 bases and J by 8 bases, and 10 bases separated the two germline ends. CDR1 and CDR2 from the germline V gene are DFQATT and SNEGSKA (reference sequence). The CDR3 spans 11 residues. The CDR3 loop is CSASGWEKLFF. CDR3 DNA: TGCAGTGCCTCGGGCTGGGAAAAACTGTTTTTT.

The CDR3 loop reads CASTTGRRYEQYF. CDR3 DNA: TGTGCCAGCACCACAGGGCGCCGGTACGAGCAGTACTTC. The chain employs TRBV2 and TRBJ2-5, with D possibly matching TRBD1 (6 bases). The J call may be faulty, since TRBJ2-7 better matches the DNA end. CDR1 is SNHLY and CDR2 is FYNNEI in the germline V gene. The CDR3 runs to 13 residues.

V is TRBV7-2 and J is TRBJ1-4; TRBD1 matches at 8 bases. The CDR3 is 16 residues long. CDR1 is SGHTA and CDR2 is FQGNSA in the germline V gene. V shed 2 bases, J shed 6 bases, and the junction held 8 bases outside the gene matches. The CDR3 loop reads CASSLKFWGQDEKLFF. The CDR3 DNA is TGTGCCAGCAGCTTAAAGTTCTGGGGACAGGATGAAAAACTGTTTTTT.

The chain recombines TRBV4-3 with TRBJ1-6, with unresolved D. With 6 bases removed from V and 8 bases from J, the gap between germline ends came to 17 bases. The CDR3 has 15 amino acids. Germline-derived CDR1 and CDR2 are LGHNA and YSLEER. CDR3 nucleotides: TGCGCCAGCAGACGCGGTGTCCTGGACTATTCACCCCTCCACTTT. This translates into CASRRGVLDYSPLHF.

This clone was found once. The genes are TRBV19 and TRBJ1-3; no reliable D call. CDR1 and CDR2 (germline): LNHDA, SQIVND (reference sequence). Trimming cost V 5 bases and J 9 bases, with 17 bases left between them. The CDR3 has 14 amino acids. CDR3 loop: CASSSRFDGPTIYF. In DNA, the CDR3 is TGTGCCAGTAGTTCCCGATTTGACGGCCCCACCATATATTTT.

The chain carries TRBV10-3 and TRBJ1-2, with D perhaps TRBD1 (6 bases). CDR1 is ENHRY, CDR2 SYGVKD, per germline. V lost 0 bases and J lost 3, with 8 bases in between. The CDR3 spans 14 residues. Here the CDR3 reads CAISESGGYYGYTF. The CDR3 DNA reads TGTGCCATCAGTGAGTCGGGGGGCTACTATGGCTACACCTTC.

The V call is TRBV7-8, the J call TRBJ1-1; tentative D call: TRBD1 (6 bases). The germline CDR1 and CDR2 sequences are SGHVS and FQNEAQ. The CDR3 spans 12 residues. Trimming shortened V by 5 bases and J by 10 bases, and 14 bases separated the two germline ends. The CDR3 is CASSPGADGAFF. The CDR3 nucleotides read TGTGCCAGCAGCCCAGGGGCAGATGGAGCTTTCTTT.

Concerning this clone itself: One end of the junction varies from germline; a read error may be responsible. The V gene is TRBV6-1, the J gene TRBJ1-1, with D maybe TRBD1 (5 bases). CDR1 is MNHNS, CDR2 SASEGT, per germline. CDR3 length equals 16 residues. CDR3 region: CAISESIGRGNTEAFF. The DNA for the CDR3 is TGTGCCATCAGTGAGTCGATTGGGAGGGGGAACACTGAAGCTTTCTTT.

The chain employs TRBV19 and TRBJ2-3; D gene uncertain. Germline CDR1 and CDR2: LNHDA and SQIVND (reference sequence). The V gene lost 2 bases and the J gene lost 3 bases, with 6 bases spanning the gap. CDR3 size: 13 residues. The CDR3 sequence is CASSIKGTDTQYF. DNA of the CDR3: TGTGCCAGTAGTATAAAAGGGACAGATACGCAGTATTTT.

The chain uses TRBV4-2 and TRBJ1-5; TRBD1 agrees at 7 bases. V lost 2 bases, J lost 6 bases, and 4 bases stayed unmatched. This CDR3 is 14 amino acids long. Germline-derived CDR1 and CDR2 are LGHNA and YNFKEQ. The DNA for the CDR3 is TGTGCCAGCAGCCAAAGGGGGCCGGGTCAGCCCCAGCATTTT. Encoded protein: CASSQRGPGQPQHF.

The rearrangement uses TRBV7-3 and TRBJ2-5; D gene uncertain. Germline CDR1 is SGHTA and CDR2 is FQGTGA. V lost 2 bases and J 5 bases, leaving 15 bases between the germline ends. The CDR3 spans 15 residues. CDR3 in DNA: TGTGCCAGCAGCTTACTCCCGGGTCCCGTGGAGACCCAGTACTTC. Its protein is CASSLLPGPVETQYF.

The chain couples TRBV15 to TRBJ2-1; D perhaps matches TRBD2 (6 bases). CDR1 is LNHNV and CDR2 is YYDKDF in the germline V gene (reference sequence). Trimming removed 0 bases at V and 9 bases at J, with 21 bases between. This CDR3 comprises 17 residues. CDR3: CATSRDYRDSGQGEQFF. The CDR3 nucleotides are TGTGCCACCAGCAGAGATTACCGGGACTCCGGGCAGGGTGAGCAGTTCTTC.

Notes on this clone: The sample carries other DNA sequences with the same CDR3. This sequence joins TRBV7-9 and TRBJ2-1, with D tentatively TRBD2 (7 bases). V lost 2 bases to trimming and J lost 10 bases, with 12 bases between them. The CDR3 contains 13 residues. Looked up from germline, CDR1 is SEHNR and CDR2 is FQNEAQ (reference sequence). The CDR3 spells CASSLSGGDEQFF. In DNA form, the CDR3 reads TGTGCCAGCAGCTTATCGGGGGGCGACGAGCAGTTCTTC.

CDR3 in amino acids: CASSDVGLQSYEQYF. DNA of the CDR3: TGTGCCAGCAGTGACGTTGGGCTCCAATCCTACGAGCAGTACTTC. The chain combines TRBV2 with TRBJ2-7; D uncertain. The CDR3 is 15 amino acids. Trimming stripped 3 bases from V and 1 base from J, with 13 bases between. Germline V gene sequence: CDR1 SNHLY, CDR2 FYNNEI.

As DNA, the CDR3 is TGTGCCAGCAGTACCTCCTGGACAGGGACTGAGCAGTTCTTC. Translated, it gives CASSTSWTGTEQFF. The chain couples TRBV28 to TRBJ2-1; 8 bases are a match to TRBD1. Per germline, CDR1 MDHEN and CDR2 SYDVKM. V trimming: 5 bases; J trimming: 9 bases; junction bases outside the gene matches: 9. This CDR3 region has 14 residues. Filled out from reference TRBV28 and TRBJ2-1, the complete variable domain reads DVKVTQSSRYLVKRTGEKVFLECVQDMDHENMFWYRQDPGLGLRLIYFSYDVKMKEKGDIPEGYSVSREKKERFSLILESASTNQTSMYLCASSTSWTGTEQFFGPGTRLTVL.

This chain's CDR3 is CASSPLKGVPGDTQYF. CDR3 sequence (DNA): TGTGCCAGCAGCCCCCTGAAGGGGGTCCCAGGGGATACGCAGTATTTT. The V gene is TRBV4-2, the J gene TRBJ2-3, with a tentative D call TRBD1 (6 bases). Germline V gives CDR1 LGHNA, CDR2 YNFKEQ. This CDR3 has 16 residues. V was shortened by 4 bases and J by 6 bases, with 20 bases between the two germline ends.

This rearrangement joins TRBV27 to TRBJ1-2; D ambiguous. The CDR3 runs to 14 residues. Germline lookup yields CDR1 MNHEY and CDR2 SMNVEV (reference sequence). V lost 5 bases and J 3 bases, leaving 13 bases between the germline ends. CDR3 nucleotide sequence: TGTGCCAGCAGTAAGGAGGCAGCCGACTATGGCTACACCTTC. Translating gives CASSKEAADYGYTF.

The V call is TRBV9, the J call TRBJ2-1; TRBD2 is a possible D gene (6 bases). The CDR3 consists of 17 residues. Trimming removed 0 bases at V and 0 bases at J, with 13 bases between. Germline CDR1 and CDR2: SGDLS and YYNGEE. The CDR3 here is CASSVATWGDSYNEQFF. As DNA, the CDR3 is TGTGCCAGCAGCGTAGCTACATGGGGGGACTCCTACAATGAGCAGTTCTTC.

J is TRBJ1-5 and V is TRBV30; tentative D call: TRBD1 (5 bases). The CDR3 is 12 residues long. The V gene lost 7 bases and the J gene lost 0 bases, with 7 bases spanning the gap. Germline V gene lookup returns CDR1 GTSNPN and CDR2 SVGIG (reference sequence). CDR3 sequence reads: CAYQGSNQPQHF. As DNA, the CDR3 is TGTGCCTACCAGGGTAGCAATCAGCCCCAGCATTTT. The full variable domain, rest sourced from reference TRBV30 and TRBJ1-5, is SQTIHQWPATLVQPVGSPLSLECTVEGTSNPNLYWYRQAAGRGLQLLFYSVGIGQISSEVPQNLSASRPQDRQFILSSKKLLLSDSGFYLCAYQGSNQPQHFGDGTRLSIL.

CDR3 coding DNA: TGTGCCATCAGGGGGACAATGTTGCGTAGTTCACCCCTCCACTTT. Translation gives CAIRGTMLRSSPLHF. The V gene is TRBV10-3, the J gene TRBJ1-6, with D possibly matching TRBD1 (6 bases). Looked up from germline, CDR1 is ENHRY and CDR2 is SYGVKD. V lost 6 bases to trimming and J lost 9 bases, with 18 bases between them. CDR3 length equals 15 residues.

This clone occurred a few times. The rearrangement joins TRBV25-1 to TRBJ1-1; D gene unclear. Trimming shortened V by 10 bases and J by 1 base, and 16 bases separated the two germline ends. Germline CDR1 and CDR2: MGHDK and SYGVNS. The CDR3 contains 14 residues. The CDR3 DNA reads TGTGCCACCAAAATCACGGGCCGGAACACTGAAGCTTTCTTT. Encoded protein: CATKITGRNTEAFF.

V usage is TRBV19 and J usage is TRBJ2-7; 7 positions agree with TRBD1. This CDR3 contains 15 residues. V lost 1 base, J lost 2 bases, and 5 bases stayed unmatched. Germline values: CDR1 LNHDA, CDR2 SQIVND (reference sequence). This CDR3 reads CASSIVAGGTYEQYF. Written as DNA, the CDR3 is TGTGCCAGTAGTATAGTGGCAGGGGGAACCTACGAGCAGTACTTC. The variable domain in full, with the rest retrieved from reference TRBV19 and TRBJ2-7, is DGGITQSPKYLFRKEGQNVTLSCEQNLNHDAMYWYRQDPGQGLRLIYYSQIVNDFQKGDIAEGYSVSREKKESFPLTVTSAQKNPTAFYLCASSIVAGGTYEQYFGPGTRLTVT.

The rearrangement links TRBV5-1 to TRBJ2-3; D ambiguous. The CDR3 runs to 13 residues. CDR1 and CDR2 (germline): SGHRS, YFSETQ. V shed 1 base and J shed 2 bases, with 5 bases lying between them. For the CDR3, the DNA is TGCGCCAGCAGCTTGACGCACACAGATACGCAGTATTTT. Translating it yields CASSLTHTDTQYF.

The V and J genes are TRBV19 and TRBJ1-2; 8 bases line up with TRBD1. Germline CDR1 is LNHDA and CDR2 is SQIVND (reference sequence). CDR3 length: 19 amino acids. Trimming took 5 bases from V and 0 from J; bases not matched to a gene: 17. In DNA, the CDR3 is TGTGCCAGTAGTGCCTGGGACCCCGGGACAGGCCTTCCTAACTATGGCTACACCTTC. It encodes CASSAWDPGTGLPNYGYTF.

CDR3 amino acids: CAWSVNSPTEQYF. The CDR3 nucleotides are TGTGCCTGGAGTGTGAACTCCCCCACGGAGCAGTACTTC. V usage is TRBV30 and J usage is TRBJ2-7; D unresolved. The germline V gene encodes CDR1 GTSNPN and CDR2 SVGIG (reference sequence). Trimming removed 0 bases from V and 7 bases from J, with 13 bases in between. The CDR3 totals 13 residues. The whole variable domain, remainder taken from reference TRBV30 and TRBJ2-7, is SQTIHQWPATLVQPVGSPLSLECTVEGTSNPNLYWYRQAAGRGLQLLFYSVGIGQISSEVPQNLSASRPQDRQFILSSKKLLLSDSGFYLCAWSVNSPTEQYFGPGTRLTVT.

The CDR3 reads CASSPGPTDTQYF. The CDR3 bases are TGTGCCAGCAGCCCTGGGCCGACAGATACGCAGTATTTT. The chain recombines TRBV11-2 with TRBJ2-3; D uncertain. This CDR3 spans 13 amino acids. Trimming stripped 5 bases from V and 3 bases from J, with 9 bases between. The germline CDR1 and CDR2 sequences are SGHAT and FQNNGV.

The CDR3: CASTLGGGGHNQPQHF. CDR3 sequence (DNA): TGTGCCAGCACCTTGGGGGGAGGGGGCCACAATCAGCCCCAGCATTTT. This sequence joins TRBV28 and TRBJ1-5; TRBD1 aligns across 7 bases. V shed 7 bases, J shed 3 bases, and the junction held 12 bases outside the gene matches. The germline V gene encodes CDR1 MDHEN and CDR2 SYDVKM. The CDR3 contains 16 residues.